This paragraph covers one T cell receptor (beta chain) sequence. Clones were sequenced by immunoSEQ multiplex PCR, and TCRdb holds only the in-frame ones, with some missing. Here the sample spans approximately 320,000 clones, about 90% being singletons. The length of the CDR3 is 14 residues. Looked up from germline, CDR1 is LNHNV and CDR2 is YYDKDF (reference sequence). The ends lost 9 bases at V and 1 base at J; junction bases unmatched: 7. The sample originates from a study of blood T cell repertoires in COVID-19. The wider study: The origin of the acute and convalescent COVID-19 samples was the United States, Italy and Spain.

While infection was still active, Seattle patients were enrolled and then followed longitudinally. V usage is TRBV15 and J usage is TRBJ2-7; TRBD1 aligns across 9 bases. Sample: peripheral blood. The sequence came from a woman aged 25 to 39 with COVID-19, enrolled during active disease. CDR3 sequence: CATMPGQGSYEQYF. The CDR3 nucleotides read TGTGCCACTATGCCGGGACAGGGTTCCTACGAGCAGTACTTC.